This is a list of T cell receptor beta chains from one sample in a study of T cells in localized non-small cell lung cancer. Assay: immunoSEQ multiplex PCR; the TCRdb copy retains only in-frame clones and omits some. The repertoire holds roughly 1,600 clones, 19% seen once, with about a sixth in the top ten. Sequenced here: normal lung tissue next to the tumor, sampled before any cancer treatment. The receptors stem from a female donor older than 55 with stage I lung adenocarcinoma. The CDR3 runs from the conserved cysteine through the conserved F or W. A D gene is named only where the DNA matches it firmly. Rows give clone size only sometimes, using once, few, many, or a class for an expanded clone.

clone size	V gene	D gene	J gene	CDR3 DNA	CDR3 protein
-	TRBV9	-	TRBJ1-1	TGTGCCAGCTGGGACACCCAGAACACTGAAGCTTTCTTT	CASWDTQNTEAFF
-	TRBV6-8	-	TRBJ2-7	TGTGCCAGCAGTGGTGTTGAGACGTTTGGAGACTACGAGCAGTACTTC	CASSGVETFGDYEQYF
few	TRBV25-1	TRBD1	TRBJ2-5	TGTGCCAGCAGTGAATTTTACGGACAGGGGGGACAAGAGACCCAGTACTTC	CASSEFYGQGGQETQYF
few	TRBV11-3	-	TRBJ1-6	TGTGCCAGCAGCTACCGGGACTCTAATTCACCCCTCCACTTT	CASSYRDSNSPLHF
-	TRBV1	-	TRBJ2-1	TGCGCCAGCAGTAGTGACGGGTCCAGGTACAATGAGCAGTTCTTC	CASSSDGSRYNEQFF
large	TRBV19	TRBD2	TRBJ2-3	TGTGCCAGTAGGAGGGGATCGGGGGGAGCCCCAGATACGCAGTATTTT	CASRRGSGGAPDTQYF
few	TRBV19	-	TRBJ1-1	TGTGCCAGTAGTATGACGGAGGTGTACACTGAAGCTTTCTTT	CASSMTEVYTEAFF
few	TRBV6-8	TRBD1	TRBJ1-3	TGTGCCAGCAGTTTTACCGGGACAGGGAACGGAAACACCATATATTTT	CASSFTGTGNGNTIYF
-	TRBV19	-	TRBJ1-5	TGTGCCAGTAGAGGACACCGCAATCAGCCCCAGCATTTT	CASRGHRNQPQHF
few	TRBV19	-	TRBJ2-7	TGTGCCAGTACCAGACAGCTAGGCGGCTACGAGCAGTACTTC	CASTRQLGGYEQYF
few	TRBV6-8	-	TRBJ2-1	TGTGCCAGCAGGCAGACAGGCCGAAATGAGCAGTTCTTC	CASRQTGRNEQFF
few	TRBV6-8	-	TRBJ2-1	TGTGCCAGCAGTTACTGGTTGACAGACAATGAGCAGTTCTTC	CASSYWLTDNEQFF
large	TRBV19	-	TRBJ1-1	TGTGCCAGTGCGTATACGTTGAACACTGAAGCTTTCTTT	CASAYTLNTEAFF
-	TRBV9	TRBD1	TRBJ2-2	TGTGCCAGCAAAACCGGGACAGGGGGCACCGGGGAGCTGTTTTTT	CASKTGTGGTGELFF
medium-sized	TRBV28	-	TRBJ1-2	TGTGCCAGCAGTTCTGCCGGGGGCAATGGCTACACCTTC	CASSSAGGNGYTF
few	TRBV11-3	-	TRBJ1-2	TGTGCCAGCAGCTTAAGTACAGGGAACTATGGCTACACCTTC	CASSLSTGNYGYTF
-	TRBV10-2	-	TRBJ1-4	TGCGCCAGCAGTGGACAGTTAAGTGGAAAACTGTTTTTT	CASSGQLSGKLFF
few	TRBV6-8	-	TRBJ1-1	TGTGCCAGCAGTTACTCCGGGAGGGTAGCTTTCTTT	CASSYSGRVAFF
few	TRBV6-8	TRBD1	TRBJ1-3	TGTGCCAGCATGAGACAGGGGTCTGGAAACACCATATATTTT	CASMRQGSGNTIYF
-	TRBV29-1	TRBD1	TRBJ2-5	TGCAGCGGGGACAGTGGCGGGGAGACCCAGTACTTC	CSGDSGGETQYF
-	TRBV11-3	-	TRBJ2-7	TGTACCAGCAGCTTATCACACGACCGTAATTCCTACGAGCAGTACTTC	CTSSLSHDRNSYEQYF
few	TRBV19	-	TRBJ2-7	TGTGCCAGTAGTATAAGCAGGGTAAACGAGCAGTACTTC	CASSISRVNEQYF
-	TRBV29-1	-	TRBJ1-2	TGCAGCGTTGAATTGGCTACTAACTATGGCTACACCTTC	CSVELATNYGYTF
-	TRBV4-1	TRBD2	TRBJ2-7	TGCGCCAGCAGCCAAGCAAATAGGGCTAGCGGGAGCTCCTACGAGCAGTACTTC	CASSQANRASGSSYEQYF
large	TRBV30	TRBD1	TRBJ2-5	TGTGCCCTCACTGGGACAGGGCGAGAGACCCAGTACTTC	CALTGTGRETQYF
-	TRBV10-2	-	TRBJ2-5	TGCGCCAGCATGGGAACAGGGCCAGAGACCCAGTACTTC	CASMGTGPETQYF
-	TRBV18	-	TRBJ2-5	TGTGCCAGCTCACCGGCAGGGAGCGAGACCCAGTACTTC	CASSPAGSETQYF
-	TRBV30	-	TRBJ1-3	TGTGCCTGGATCCGGGGTGGAGGTTGGGGCTCTGGAAACACCATATATTTT	CAWIRGGGWGSGNTIYF
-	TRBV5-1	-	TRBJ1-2	TGCGCCAGCAGCTTGGGACAGGTGGGGGACTATGGCTACACCTTC	CASSLGQVGDYGYTF
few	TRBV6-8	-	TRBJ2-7	TGTGCCAGCAGTTTGGGACGGAGCTCCTACGAGCAGTACTTC	CASSLGRSSYEQYF
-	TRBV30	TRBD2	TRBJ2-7	TGTGCCTGGAGTCCCCCACGGTGGGTAGCGGGGCGAATCATCTCCTACGAGCAGTACTTC	CAWSPPRWVAGRIISYEQYF
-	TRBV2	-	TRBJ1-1	TGTGCCAGCAGTCAAGATTCGACAGGTAACACTGAAGCTTTCTTT	CASSQDSTGNTEAFF
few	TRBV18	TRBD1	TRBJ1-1	TGTGCCAGCTCACTTCAGGACAGGACAAACACTGAAGCTTTCTTT	CASSLQDRTNTEAFF
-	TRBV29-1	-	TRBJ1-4	TGCAGCGGAGGGGCGCCGGGTGAAAAACTGTTTTTT	CSGGAPGEKLFF
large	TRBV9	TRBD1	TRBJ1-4	TGTGCCAGCAGCGACCGAGGGAGACAGGGGGTGGATGAAAAACTGTTTTTT	CASSDRGRQGVDEKLFF
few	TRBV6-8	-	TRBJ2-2	TGTGCCAGCACTATACAGAACACCGGGGAGCTGTTTTTT	CASTIQNTGELFF
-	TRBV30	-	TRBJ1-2	TGTGCCTTGGAATTCCAACAACCCGGGCAGAACTATGGCTACACCTTC	CALEFQQPGQNYGYTF
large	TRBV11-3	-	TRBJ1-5	TGTGCCAGCAGCCCACTGGTGGGCTCTTATCAGCCCCAGCATTTT	CASSPLVGSYQPQHF
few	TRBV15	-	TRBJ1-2	TGTGCCACCAGCAGAATAGGGACGGTCAAGACGGGGTATGGCTACACCTTC	CATSRIGTVKTGYGYTF
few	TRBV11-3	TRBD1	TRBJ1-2	TGTGCCAGCAGCTTGGCGCAGGGGGGGTTTAACTATGGCTACACCTTC	CASSLAQGGFNYGYTF
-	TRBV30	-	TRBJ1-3	TGTGCCTGGAAAGCGGCTGGAAACACCATATATTTT	CAWKAAGNTIYF
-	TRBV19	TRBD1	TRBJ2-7	TGTGCCAGTAGTATATGGGGACAGGGAACCTACGAGCAGTACTTC	CASSIWGQGTYEQYF
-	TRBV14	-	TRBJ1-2	TGTGCCAGCAGCCAAGACAGGGGCTACACCTTC	CASSQDRGYTF
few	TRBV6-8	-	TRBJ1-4	TGTGCCAGCAGTGCCTCGGGGTTGGGTGAAAAACTGTTTTTT	CASSASGLGEKLFF
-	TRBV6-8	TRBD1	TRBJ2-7	TGTGCCAGCAGACTAAACGGACAGGCCTTTTCCTACGAGCAGTACTTC	CASRLNGQAFSYEQYF
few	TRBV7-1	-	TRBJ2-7	TGTGCCAGCAGCTTATACTATTTGAGCGAGCAGTACTTC	CASSLYYLSEQYF
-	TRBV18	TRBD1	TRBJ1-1	TGTGCCACCGAACCTCAGGGGGCGCAGACTGAAGCTTTCTTT	CATEPQGAQTEAFF
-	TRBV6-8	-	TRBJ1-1	TGTGCCAGCAGCCCTTACGACAGGCCCGAGGGGACTGAAGCTTTCTTT	CASSPYDRPEGTEAFF
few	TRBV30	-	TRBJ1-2	TGTGCCTGGAGTGTGGGGCTAGGGTATGGCTACACCTTC	CAWSVGLGYGYTF
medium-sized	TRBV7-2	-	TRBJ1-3	TGTGCCAGCAGCTCAGGGGCCGGAAACACCATATATTTT	CASSSGAGNTIYF
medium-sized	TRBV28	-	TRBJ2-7	TGTGCCAGCAGGCCCCCTTCAAGGGCAGAGCAGTACTTC	CASRPPSRAEQYF
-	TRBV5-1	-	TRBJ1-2	TGCGCCAGCAGCTCAGGATCTTCTAACTATGGCTACACCTTC	CASSSGSSNYGYTF